This T cell receptor beta chain was sequenced in a study of cytomegalovirus exposure and HLA in healthy donors. Across the whole study: There were more than 350 genotyped donors. Of these, about 86% fell in the genetic ancestry cluster associated with self-reported Caucasian donors. Study-wide points: Later work found most CMV-associated TCR beta chains apparently HLA-restricted. A later analysis showed HLA-associated TCR beta chains outstripping equally common others in clonal expansion.

In the PCR, 60 Vbeta and 13 Jbeta primers were used. The protocol was immunoSEQ multiplex PCR, while the TCRdb copy is restricted to in-frame clones and leaves out a portion. The table includes over 150,000 clones, around 85% detected once. Concerning this clone itself: Its specificity is unknown.

V lost 4 bases to trimming and J lost 4 bases; unmatched junction nucleotides: 7. Per germline, CDR1 SGHNT and CDR2 YYREEE (reference sequence). The CDR3 covers 14 residues. The V call is TRBV5-4, the J call TRBJ1-2, with 7 positions matching TRBD1. The sample comprised PBMCs. The TCR was taken from a man aged 40-49 years in good health and CMV-seronegative. DNA of the CDR3: TGTGCCAGCAGCCCAGACAGGGCAGGCTATGGCTACACCTTC. Its protein is CASSPDRAGYGYTF. The full variable domain, completed using reference TRBV5-4 and TRBJ1-2, is ETGVTQSPTHLIKTRGQQVTLRCSSQSGHNTVSWYQQALGQGPQFIFQYYREEENGRGNFPPRFSGLQFPNYSSELNVNALELDDSALYLCASSPDRAGYGYTFGSGTRLTVV.